The 24 T cell receptor beta chains reported below all come from one sample, sequenced in a study of blood T cell repertoires in COVID-19. Data came from immunoSEQ multiplex PCR; TCRdb stores just in-frame clones and leaves some out. Among 150,000 to 200,000 clones listed, roughly 91% were seen once. Input material: peripheral blood. Source of these receptors: a woman in her fifties or sixties with acute or convalescent COVID-19.

The chain joins TRBV6-5 to TRBJ1-4; 7 nucleotides match TRBD1. Germline CDR1 MNHEY, CDR2 SVGAGI. Trimming cost V 4 bases and J 8 bases; bases outside gene matches: 7. The CDR3 sequence is 14 residues long. The CDR3 loop is CASSSDRVGEKLFF. CDR3 coding DNA: TGTGCCAGCAGTTCCGACAGGGTAGGGGAAAAACTGTTTTTT.

The CDR3 here is CASSPHSPGDEKLFF. For the CDR3, the DNA is TGTGCCAGTAGTCCACACAGCCCCGGGGATGAAAAACTGTTTTTT. J is TRBJ1-4 and V is TRBV19; D is uncertain. The CDR3 has 15 residues. Germline-derived CDR1 and CDR2 are LNHDA and SQIVND (reference sequence). Trimming pared 5 bases from V and 6 bases from J, leaving 16 bases between.

CDR3 region: CASSLLQGATNEKLFF. The CDR3 nucleotides read TGTGCCAGCAGCTTACTACAGGGGGCTACTAATGAAAAACTGTTTTTT. The rearrangement links TRBV11-2 to TRBJ1-4; TRBD1 matches 9 bases. This CDR3 is 16 amino acids long. Germline-derived CDR1 and CDR2 are SGHAT and FQNNGV. With 2 bases clipped from V and 2 bases from J, the junction kept 3 bases outside the gene matches. Full variable domain (missing parts from reference TRBV11-2 and TRBJ1-4): EAGVAQSPRYKIIEKRQSVAFWCNPISGHATLYWYQQILGQGPKLLIQFQNNGVVDDSQLPKDRFSAERLKGVDSTLKIQPAKLEDSAVYLCASSLLQGATNEKLFFGSGTQLSVL.

This chain links TRBV7-3 with TRBJ1-5; D call uncertain. V lost 5 bases to trimming and J lost 0 bases, with 17 bases between them. This CDR3 comprises 17 residues. Germline V gene sequence: CDR1 SGHTA, CDR2 FQGTGA. CDR3 region: CASSPRGSGNSNQPQHF. CDR3 DNA sequence: TGTGCCAGCAGCCCCCGTGGGTCGGGGAATAGCAATCAGCCCCAGCATTTT.

The J gene is TRBJ1-5, the V gene TRBV30, with TRBD1 matching over 7 bases. CDR3 length equals 14 residues. Germline V gene sequence: CDR1 GTSNPN, CDR2 SVGIG (reference sequence). V lost 2 bases, J lost 4 bases, and 5 bases stayed unmatched. CDR3 sequence (DNA): TGTGCCTGGAGTACCGACAGGGTAAATCAGCCCCAGCATTTT. It codes for CAWSTDRVNQPQHF.

The sample holds a few counts of this clone. The chain is built from TRBV25-1 and TRBJ2-7; 11 nucleotides agree with TRBD1. The length of the CDR3 is 16 residues. The V segment lost 2 bases and the J segment 3 bases; nucleotides outside the gene matches: 6. Germline CDR1 is MGHDK and CDR2 is SYGVNS. The CDR3 sequence is CASSEPGQGGIYEQYF. CDR3 coding DNA: TGTGCCAGCAGTGAACCGGGACAGGGGGGGATCTACGAGCAGTACTTC.

The rearrangement joins TRBV10-1 to TRBJ2-5; D might be TRBD1 (6 bases). V was trimmed by 0 bases and J by 5 bases, leaving 13 bases between them. This CDR3 spans 15 amino acids. Germline-derived CDR1 and CDR2 are WNHNN and SYGVQD (reference sequence). The CDR3 protein is CASSESGRGQETQYF. The DNA of the CDR3 is TGCGCCAGCAGTGAGTCAGGCAGGGGTCAGGAGACCCAGTACTTC.

The rearrangement joins TRBV13 to TRBJ2-3, with 7 bases identical to TRBD2. CDR1 and CDR2 (germline): PRHDT, FYEKMQ (reference sequence). V lost 5 bases to trimming and J lost 4 bases; unmatched junction nucleotides: 9. The CDR3 is 15 residues long. DNA for the CDR3: TGTGCCAGCAGCAACCTAGCGGCACGTGCAGATACGCAGTATTTT. It yields the protein CASSNLAARADTQYF.

The genes are TRBV5-4 and TRBJ2-5, with 8 positions matching TRBD1. Germline values: CDR1 SGHNT, CDR2 YYREEE (reference sequence). The trim removed 4 bases at V and 4 bases at J, leaving 0 bases unmatched. The CDR3 is made up of 12 amino acids. The CDR3 DNA reads TGTGCCAGCAGCACAGGGGGAGAGACCCAGTACTTC. This encodes CASSTGGETQYF.

This chain connects TRBV4-1 to TRBJ2-7, with 7 bases aligning to TRBD2. The V gene end was trimmed by 1 base and the J gene end by 2 bases; junction bases not matched to a gene: 5. CDR3 length: 15 amino acids. Per germline, CDR1 MGHRA and CDR2 YSYEKL. In DNA, the CDR3 is TGCGCCAGCAGCCAAGTAGCGGGCACCGCCTACGAGCAGTACTTC. Translating gives CASSQVAGTAYEQYF.

The gene calls are TRBV19 and TRBJ1-5, with D unresolved. Between the trimmed V and J ends, which lost 10 bases and 0 bases, there was a span of 19 bases. This CDR3 contains 16 residues. Germline values: CDR1 LNHDA, CDR2 SQIVND (reference sequence). The CDR3 nucleotides are TGTGCCACCAGCACACGGGAAGGGTATAGCAATCAGCCCCAGCATTTT. It specifies CATSTREGYSNQPQHF.

The rearrangement joins TRBV4-1 to TRBJ1-1; D is perhaps TRBD1 (6 bases). The CDR3 has 14 residues. Germline-derived CDR1 and CDR2 are MGHRA and YSYEKL. Trimming cost V 0 bases and J 4 bases, with 9 bases left between them. CDR3 residues: CASSQEGRGTEAFF. The CDR3 DNA reads TGCGCCAGCAGCCAAGAAGGCAGGGGCACTGAAGCTTTCTTT.

This clone came up once. The rearrangement joins TRBV7-3 to TRBJ2-3, with 7 bases that match TRBD2. After removal of 0 bases from V and 6 bases from J, the junction contained 9 bases not matched to a gene. Germline values: CDR1 SGHTA, CDR2 FQGTGA. The CDR3 extends over 16 amino acids. CDR3 amino acids: CASSLTVGGPSDTQYF. CDR3 bases: TGTGCCAGCAGCTTAACGGTGGGAGGGCCTTCGGATACGCAGTATTTT.

V usage is TRBV7-2 and J usage is TRBJ1-5; D is possibly TRBD1 (5 bases). In germline, CDR1 is SGHTA, CDR2 FQGNSA. There are 14 residues in the CDR3. Trimming pared 6 bases from V and 1 base from J, leaving 10 bases between. The CDR3 sequence: CASRPDSSNQPQHF. Written as DNA, the CDR3 is TGTGCCAGCAGGCCAGACAGCAGCAATCAGCCCCAGCATTTT.

The rearrangement joins TRBV27 to TRBJ1-4, with a weak D call TRBD1 (5 bases). Germline V CDR1 and CDR2: MNHEY, SMNVEV (reference sequence). Trimming stripped 0 bases from V and 0 bases from J, with 14 bases between. The CDR3 runs 18 residues. CDR3 in DNA: TGTGCCAGCAGTTTATCGGGGGGAAACCCTGCAACTAATGAAAAACTGTTTTTT. The encoded protein is CASSLSGGNPATNEKLFF.

The gene calls are TRBV19 and TRBJ1-1; D is undetermined. Trimming shortened V by 7 bases and J by 0 bases, and 9 bases separated the two germline ends. Germline CDR1 LNHDA, CDR2 SQIVND (reference sequence). The CDR3 is 13 amino acids. The CDR3 sequence: CASMEILNTEAFF. The CDR3 DNA follows: TGTGCCAGTATGGAGATCCTGAACACTGAAGCTTTCTTT.

This clone was picked up one time. The chain joins TRBV2 to TRBJ1-2; D gene uncertain. This CDR3 is built from 13 residues. The germline V and J ends were trimmed by 4 bases and 7 bases, with 13 bases remaining between them. Looked up from germline, CDR1 is SNHLY and CDR2 is FYNNEI. CDR3 nucleotide sequence: TGTGCCAGCAGTGTTTCGGCAGACTCTGGCTACACCTTC. It encodes CASSVSADSGYTF.

This clone appeared a single time. The genes are TRBV7-2 and TRBJ2-5; 13 bases are a match to TRBD2. Germline CDR1 reads SGHTA; CDR2 reads FQGNSA. The CDR3 loop spans 18 amino acids. Germline trimming cut 3 bases from V and 4 bases from J; bases unmatched to any gene: 11. CDR3 residues: CASSLRRKLAGGSETQYF. CDR3 DNA: TGTGCCAGCAGCTTGAGAAGGAAACTAGCGGGAGGGTCAGAGACCCAGTACTTC.

The rearrangement uses TRBV19 and TRBJ1-1; no clear D. This CDR3 comprises 13 residues. Germline CDR1 is LNHDA and CDR2 is SQIVND (reference sequence). The V end was cut by 3 bases, the J end by 7 bases, with 12 bases between. CDR3 coding DNA: TGTGCCAGTAGTATCAGCGGTGGGGATGAAGCTTTCTTT. It is translated as CASSISGGDEAFF.

The V and J genes are TRBV4-1 and TRBJ2-3; D is perhaps TRBD2 (6 bases). The CDR3 is 15 residues long. V was cut by 3 bases and J by 2 bases, with 12 bases left in between. In germline, CDR1 is MGHRA, CDR2 YSYEKL. The CDR3 DNA reads TGCGCCAGCAGCCAGCTGGGGGGAGCCACAGATACGCAGTATTTT. It codes for CASSQLGGATDTQYF.

The V and J genes are TRBV19 and TRBJ1-5, with D possibly TRBD1 on 5 matching bases. The CDR3 sequence is 16 residues long. CDR1 is LNHDA and CDR2 is SQIVND in the germline V gene (reference sequence). Trimming stripped 1 base from V and 5 bases from J, with 15 bases between. CDR3 bases: TGTGCCAGTAGTATAGTACGGGCCAGGGAATATCAGCCCCAGCATTTT. Amino acids: CASSIVRAREYQPQHF.

This clone appeared once. This sequence joins TRBV28 and TRBJ2-7, with unresolved D. V was trimmed by 3 bases and J by 6 bases, leaving 9 bases between them. Germline values: CDR1 MDHEN, CDR2 SYDVKM. CDR3 length equals 12 residues. The chain's CDR3 is CASSFDRGEQYF. Here the CDR3 DNA reads TGTGCCAGCAGTTTCGATAGAGGCGAGCAGTACTTC.

The chain uses TRBV11-2 and TRBJ1-2; weak D call: TRBD1 (6 bases). CDR1 is SGHAT, CDR2 FQNNGV, per germline. The CDR3 covers 14 residues. The V end was cut by 3 bases, the J end by 4 bases, with 12 bases between. The CDR3: CASSLGAGSYGYTF. The CDR3 region has the DNA TGTGCCAGCAGCTTGGGGGCAGGGAGCTATGGCTACACCTTC.

This rearrangement joins TRBV24-1 to TRBJ2-1; D perhaps matches TRBD2 (7 bases). V dropped 3 bases and J dropped 5 bases, with 13 bases sitting between them. CDR3 length: 15 residues. Germline V gene sequence: CDR1 KGHDR, CDR2 SFDVKD. The DNA for the CDR3 is TGTGCCACCAGTGATATGGGGGGGGCGCACAATGAGCAGTTCTTC. This gives the protein CATSDMGGAHNEQFF.